The source of this T cell receptor (beta chain) is a study of PD-1 blockade in classical Hodgkin lymphoma. Stated time point: cycle 4 day 1 (C4D1), after six to seven weeks of nivolumab. Every single patient, without exception, relapsed after autologous stem cell transplantation, and brentuximab vedotin exposure varied. Assay: immunoSEQ multiplex PCR; the TCRdb copy retains only in-frame clones and omits some. The sample contains about 90,000 clones, 65% to 85% of which appear only once. The sample was peripheral blood mononuclear cells (PBMCs), taken before the fourth cycle of nivolumab. The source of this sequence is a human donor with classical Hodgkin lymphoma.

CDR3 sequence reads: CASSFRHGRPTDTQYF. Written as DNA, the CDR3 is TGTGCCAGTAGCTTCCGACACGGGAGACCCACAGATACGCAGTATTTT. J is TRBJ2-3 and V is TRBV19; perhaps TRBD2 as D (6 bases). CDR1 LNHDA and CDR2 SQIVND come from the germline V gene (reference sequence). There are 16 residues in the CDR3. V lost 6 bases to trimming and J lost 2 bases, with 18 bases between them.